This TCR beta chain derives from a study of T cells expressing NK-cell markers (dated by TCRdb to about 2020). Some background on the complete study: TCR beta-chain repertoires were profiled in sorted CD3+CD56+NKG2C+, CD3+CD56+NKG2C- and CD3+CD56-NKG2C+ T-cell subsets from roughly eight donors. Among the eight sequenced donors, only one was HCMV-seronegative, while the other seven were HCMV-seropositive. Illumina HiSeq 2000/2500, MiSeq or NextSeq was used to sequence libraries as 2 x 150 bp reads. The eight sequenced donors were randomly selected healthy volunteers, three men and five women. Results and caveats for the whole study, not just this receptor: For about 6 donors, the dominant CD3+CD56+NKG2C+ clonotypes were among the top 10 CD8+ clonotypes and accounted for roughly 1.0-8% of CD8+ T cells. It remained unclear whether the expanded NKG2C-expressing T cell clones were specific for HCMV antigens. Those dominant clonotypes were again the most abundant among CD3+CD56-NKG2C+ cells in a handful of donors, at about 25-60.1%.

On this clonotype itself: There is no known antigen for this receptor.

The sample was run on an Illumina HiSeq 2000. 5'RACE template switching, by which a universal primer site and unique molecular identifiers were added, was used to make TCR beta cDNA libraries. Synthesis of cDNA was primed from the TCR beta constant segment and was followed by two consecutive PCR amplification steps. Under the source paper's analysis protocol: MIGEC was used to demultiplex reads and group the reads by UMI, and MiTCR was used to assemble and quantify clonotypes. Only TCR cDNA sequences supported by at least two reads were kept to exclude erroneous sequences. Downstream repertoire analysis used the tcR package, and clonotypes were matched across fractions by CDR3 nucleotide sequence plus V segment. Antigen specificity was annotated against VDJdb with VDJmatch, allowing one amino acid substitution in CDR3. After the reads were reprocessed by TCRdb, one entry was made per CDR3 protein sequence, with no DNA. TCRdb, not the original authors, processed these V and J calls. The sample table records hundreds of thousands of distinct CDR3 sequences. Clones ranked in the top ten supply 5% to 5.5% of the sample.

HCMV serostatus was determined by detecting HCMV-specific IgG in serum with a commercial ELISA kit. Ficoll density gradient centrifugation was used to isolate peripheral blood mononuclear cells from blood. Sequenced sample: blood T cells: a sorted CD56 or NKG2C T cell subset, CD4+ or CD8+ T cells, or bulk PBMC T cells (not recorded which). The TCR comes from a man aged 18-75 years in good health.

The CDR3 protein sequence reads: CASSYVHPGQRNYGYTF. The sequence joins TRBV6-2 or TRBV6-3 to TRBJ1-2; the TCRdb call, TRBD1, lacks DNA for checking. The CDR3 runs 17 amino acids, cysteine and phenylalanine included. The protein alone is recorded here. CDR1 and CDR2 (MNHEY, SVGEGT) derive from the germline V gene.